This TCR beta chain was sequenced during a study of identical twins. This clonotype was observed a handful of times. The CDR3 totals 15 residues. V lost 3 bases, J lost 3 bases, and 14 bases lay in between. A universal primer site came from template switching; cDNA carried unique molecular identifiers. MiXCR, applied by TCRdb to the 5' RACE reads, yields one record per CDR3 protein. This table holds fewer than 900,000 distinct CDR3 sequences, about 18% found once. This sample was also put to use in a study of T cells expressing NK-cell markers.

The sequence was obtained from a woman between 18 and 29 years old in good health. The material sequenced was PBMCs. The chain combines TRBV12-3 or TRBV12-4 with TRBJ2-5; possible D gene TRBD2, 6 bases. The CDR3 loop reads CASSFSAGGEETQYF. The DNA for the CDR3 is TGTGCCAGCAGTTTTTCGGCAGGAGGGGAAGAGACCCAGTACTTC.